What follows describes a single T cell receptor (beta chain). These data belong to a study of T cell changes during pregnancy in multiple sclerosis. TCRdb keeps only in-frame clones here, not all; method: immunoSEQ multiplex PCR. The sample records about 36,000 clones, around 90% being singletons. Material: CD4+ T cells from peripheral blood mononuclear cells, obtained after pregnancy. This TCR came from a female donor in good health, enrolled as a control in a pregnancy study.

CDR3 protein: CASSPGPPGGEKLFF. The CDR3 DNA reads TGCGCCAGCAGCCCGGGCCCTCCGGGGGGTGAAAAACTGTTTTTT. The V and J genes are TRBV5-1 and TRBJ1-4; D is possibly TRBD1 (5 bases). This CDR3 is 15 amino acids long. V was clipped by 4 bases and J by 7 bases, with 17 bases between them. Germline loops: CDR1 SGHRS, CDR2 YFSETQ.